Presented here are 13 T cell receptor beta chains from one specimen sequenced in a study of cytomegalovirus exposure and HLA in healthy donors. With 60 Vbeta and 13 Jbeta primers, the PCR was carried out. The data were produced by immunoSEQ multiplex PCR, yet TCRdb's version contains in-frame clones alone and is incomplete. The sample holds some 130,000 clones, 74% seen once. The sample was PBMCs. These TCRs come from a woman between 50 and 59 years old in good health and CMV-seropositive.

The V call is TRBV11-3, the J call TRBJ1-2, with TRBD1 as a possible D gene (6 bases). V was pared by 5 bases and J by 6 bases, with 25 bases between. This CDR3 region has 17 residues. Germline values: CDR1 SGHNT, CDR2 YENEEA. The CDR3 DNA follows: TGTGCCAGCAGCCCGAGGGCTACAGGGACTAATTTACATGGCTACACCTTC. Protein sequence: CASSPRATGTNLHGYTF. Full variable domain (missing parts from reference TRBV11-3 and TRBJ1-2): EAGVVQSPRYKIIEKKQPVAFWCNPISGHNTLYWYLQNLGQGPELLIRYENEEAVDDSQLPKDRFSAERLKGVDSTLKIQPAELGDSAVYLCASSPRATGTNLHGYTFGSGTRLTVV.

On this clone: The germline gene is not matched at one end of the junction; a read error may be the cause. The chain joins TRBV7-9 to TRBJ2-6; D is uncertain. CDR1 is SEHNR, CDR2 FQNEAQ, per germline (reference sequence). CDR3 length: 15 amino acids. The CDR3 spells CSSSLLSPGANVLTF. The CDR3 DNA sequence: TGTTCCAGCAGCTTATTGAGTCCTGGGGCCAACGTCCTGACTTTC.

This clone occurred a few times. J is TRBJ2-5 and V is TRBV7-2; 13 positions match TRBD2. V trimming: 4 bases; J trimming: 5 bases; junction bases outside the gene matches: 7. CDR3 length: 16 residues. CDR1 is SGHTA and CDR2 is FQGNSA in the germline V gene. CDR3 DNA sequence: TGTGCCAGCAGCTCCCGACTAGCGGGGGGTGGGGAGACCCAGTACTTC. Protein sequence: CASSSRLAGGGETQYF.

The chain carries TRBV16 and TRBJ1-1; D is undetermined. The V end was cut by 0 bases, the J end by 0 bases, with 8 bases between. CDR1 is KGHSY and CDR2 is FQNENV in the germline V gene. The CDR3 is made up of 15 amino acids. In DNA, the CDR3 is TGTGCCAGCAGCCAATCGTTCACAATGAACACTGAAGCTTTCTTT. The encoded protein is CASSQSFTMNTEAFF.

This clone is a singleton in its sample. This sequence joins TRBV19 and TRBJ1-1, with 7 bases lining up with TRBD1. CDR1 and CDR2 (germline): LNHDA, SQIVND (reference sequence). The CDR3 has 15 residues. V trimming: 1 base; J trimming: 5 bases; junction bases outside the gene matches: 7. The CDR3 loop reads CASSIVGRGRTEAFF. The CDR3 coding sequence is TGTGCCAGTAGTATAGTCGGCAGGGGGAGGACTGAAGCTTTCTTT. Full variable domain (remainder filled in from reference TRBV19 and TRBJ1-1): DGGITQSPKYLFRKEGQNVTLSCEQNLNHDAMYWYRQDPGQGLRLIYYSQIVNDFQKGDIAEGYSVSREKKESFPLTVTSAQKNPTAFYLCASSIVGRGRTEAFFGQGTRLTVV.

The rearrangement joins TRBV7-2 to TRBJ2-5, with D unresolved. Trimming left V 3 bases short and J 3 bases short, with 5 bases between. Germline loops: CDR1 SGHTA, CDR2 FQGNSA. CDR3 size: 12 residues. This CDR3 reads CASSFPKETQYF. The CDR3 nucleotides are TGTGCCAGCAGCTTTCCCAAAGAGACCCAGTACTTC.

This rearrangement joins TRBV11-3 to TRBJ1-6; unclear D gene. The V gene lost 7 bases and the J gene lost 6 bases, with 22 bases spanning the gap. This CDR3 is 17 amino acids long. CDR1 and CDR2 from the germline V gene are SGHNT and YENEEA. CDR3: CASTGSGSSPFNSPLHF. CDR3 DNA sequence: TGTGCCAGCACCGGATCGGGGTCCAGTCCCTTTAATTCACCCCTCCACTTT.

This chain links TRBV25-1 with TRBJ2-3; D call uncertain. The CDR3 extends over 11 amino acids. V gave up 4 bases and J gave up 7 bases, with 6 bases separating them. The germline V gene has CDR1 MGHDK and CDR2 SYGVNS. The CDR3 bases are TGTGCCAGCAGTGCTGGGCATACGCAGTATTTT. It yields the protein CASSAGHTQYF.

This clone is a singleton in its sample. CDR3 residues: CAISETGEIGYTF. For the CDR3, the DNA is TGTGCCATCAGTGAGACAGGGGAAATTGGCTACACCTTC. The chain combines TRBV10-3 with TRBJ1-2, with TRBD1 identical over 7 bases. The CDR3 covers 13 residues. CDR1 ENHRY and CDR2 SYGVKD come from the germline V gene. The J segment lost 7 bases and the V segment lost 2 bases, leaving 4 bases of the junction unmatched.

The chain uses TRBV19 and TRBJ1-2; 7 nucleotides line up with TRBD1. V lost 6 bases, J lost 8 bases, and 9 bases stayed unmatched. This CDR3 spans 13 amino acids. CDR1 and CDR2 from the germline V gene are LNHDA and SQIVND (reference sequence). The CDR3 loop is CASRRLQGNGYTF. The CDR3 bases are TGTGCCAGTAGACGTCTACAGGGGAACGGCTACACCTTC.

The chain uses TRBV6-1 and TRBJ2-2; TRBD1 agrees at 9 bases. CDR3 length: 15 residues. V gave up 5 bases and J gave up 1 base; unmatched junction bases: 2. Germline assignment: CDR1 MNHNS and CDR2 SASEGT. Written as DNA, the CDR3 is TGTGCCAGCAGTAGGGGACAGGGGAACACCGGGGAGCTGTTTTTT. Its translation: CASSRGQGNTGELFF.

This chain uses TRBV5-1 with TRBJ2-1; 8 bases are shared with TRBD1. Germline values: CDR1 SGHRS, CDR2 YFSETQ. The CDR3 runs to 13 residues. The ends lost 7 bases at V and 5 bases at J; junction bases unmatched: 5. For the CDR3, the DNA is TGCGCCAGCCAAGGACAGGGCCACAATGAGCAGTTCTTC. Protein sequence: CASQGQGHNEQFF.

V is TRBV7-2 and J is TRBJ2-5, with a possible D match to TRBD2 (6 bases). Germline lookup yields CDR1 SGHTA and CDR2 FQGNSA. V was clipped by 1 base and J by 4 bases, with 13 bases between them. The CDR3 has 15 amino acids. The DNA for the CDR3 is TGTGCCAGCAGCTTAGGTCCCGGGAGTAGAGAGACCCAGTACTTC. Encoded protein: CASSLGPGSRETQYF.